One sample yielded the 28 T cell receptor beta chains listed below, sequenced in a study of vaccination and CD4 T cells after COVID-19. Time point described: late sampling 161 to 241 days after vaccination in a few convalescent patients. TCRdb itself ran the PCR reads through MiXCR, one entry per CDR3 protein. The table shows 25,000 or so distinct CDR3 sequences, with roughly 50% occurring only once. Material: CD4+ T cells from blood, obtained about 7 months after SARS-CoV-2 vaccination. Source of these receptors: a human donor who had recovered from COVID-19.

By share, this clonotype counts as medium-sized. This chain joins TRBV7-3 and TRBJ1-1; possibly TRBD1 for D (5 bases). V was cut by 2 bases and J by 2 bases, with 9 bases left in between. CDR1 and CDR2 from the germline V gene are SGHTA and FQGTGA. This CDR3 spans 14 amino acids. The CDR3, as DNA: TGTGCCAGCAGCTTACACCAGGGAAACACTGAAGCTTTCTTT. Translated: CASSLHQGNTEAFF.

This clonotype was found a few times. J is TRBJ1-6 and V is TRBV4-3; 7 nucleotides align to TRBD1. The germline CDR1 and CDR2 sequences are LGHNA and YSLEER. V trimming: 3 bases; J trimming: 8 bases; junction bases outside the gene matches: 7. The CDR3 consists of 15 residues. This chain's CDR3 is CASSQSDRVHSPLHF. In DNA form, the CDR3 reads TGCGCCAGCAGCCAGTCCGACAGGGTCCATTCACCCCTCCACTTT.

The J gene is TRBJ1-2, the V gene TRBV28; no clear D. This CDR3 contains 13 residues. Trimming removed 6 bases at V and 8 bases at J, with 16 bases between. CDR1 and CDR2 from the germline V gene are MDHEN and SYDVKM. DNA of the CDR3: TGTGCCAGCAGCTCGAGGCGGGTGGGAGGCTACACCTTC. Translating it yields CASSSRRVGGYTF.

This clonotype showed up just a few times. This rearrangement joins TRBV20-1 to TRBJ2-7; 8 nucleotides align to TRBD2. The CDR3 is made up of 12 amino acids. CDR1 is DFQATT, CDR2 SNEGSKA, per germline (reference sequence). V dropped 5 bases and J dropped 3; count of bases not matched to a gene: 3. The CDR3 nucleotides read TGCAGTGCTCCCAGCGGGGGCTACGAGCAGTACTTC. It encodes CSAPSGGYEQYF.

The rearrangement links TRBV7-8 to TRBJ2-7, with D tentatively TRBD1 or TRBD2 (5 bases each). V was clipped by 1 base and J by 0 bases, with 10 bases between them. The germline CDR1 and CDR2 sequences are SGHVS and FQNEAQ. The CDR3 sequence is 15 residues long. In nucleotides, the CDR3 is TGTGCCAGCAGCTTAGTGGCAGGGAGCTCCTACGAGCAGTACTTC. Protein product: CASSLVAGSSYEQYF. The full variable domain, completed using reference TRBV7-8 and TRBJ2-7, is GAGVSQSPRYKVAKRGQDVALRCDPISGHVSLFWYQQALGQGPEFLTYFQNEAQLDKSGLPSDRFFAERPEGSVSTLKIQRTQQEDSAVYLCASSLVAGSSYEQYFGPGTRLTVT.

The J gene is TRBJ2-3, the V gene TRBV27; 9 bases line up with TRBD2. Trimming cost V 6 bases and J 2 bases; bases outside gene matches: 9. Germline assignment: CDR1 MNHEY and CDR2 SMNVEV (reference sequence). This CDR3 is built from 16 residues. The CDR3 nucleotides read TGTGCCAGCAGCGAGTCGACTAGCGGATTCACAGATACGCAGTATTTT. As protein: CASSESTSGFTDTQYF.

This clonotype was picked up a small number of times. The CDR3 DNA follows: TGTGCCAGCAGCCCGGGTAGGGATAACAATGAGCAGTTCTTC. This sequence encodes CASSPGRDNNEQFF. V and J are TRBV7-3 and TRBJ2-1, with D uncertain. CDR3 length: 14 residues. Germline assignment: CDR1 SGHTA and CDR2 FQGTGA. The V end was cut by 5 bases, the J end by 5 bases, with 13 bases between.

The gene calls are TRBV24-1 and TRBJ2-7, with a weak D call TRBD1 (6 bases). The CDR3 sequence is 14 residues long. The V end was cut by 4 bases, the J end by 3 bases, with 12 bases between. Germline assignment: CDR1 KGHDR and CDR2 SFDVKD. DNA for the CDR3: TGTGCCACCAGTGACACCGGGACATTCTACGAGCAGTACTTC. Encoded protein: CATSDTGTFYEQYF.

This clonotype was seen a handful of times. The V and J genes are TRBV7-2 and TRBJ2-3; D not certain. This CDR3 contains 12 residues. CDR1 is SGHTA and CDR2 is FQGNSA in the germline V gene. Between the trimmed V and J ends, which lost 5 bases and 2 bases, there was a span of 5 bases. In DNA, the CDR3 is TGTGCCAGCAGCGGCGACACAGATACGCAGTATTTT. Its translation: CASSGDTDTQYF.

This chain joins TRBV5-5 and TRBJ2-7, with D unresolved. Per the germline V gene, CDR1 is SGHKS and CDR2 is YYEKEE (reference sequence). CDR3 length: 14 amino acids. The V gene lost 0 bases and the J gene lost 2 bases, with 9 bases spanning the gap. CDR3 in amino acids: CASSLVQAAYEQYF. CDR3 coding DNA: TGTGCCAGCAGCTTGGTGCAGGCCGCCTACGAGCAGTACTTC.

This clonotype was counted between two and nine times. The J gene is TRBJ1-1, the V gene TRBV11-2; D might be TRBD1 (5 bases). Germline V gives CDR1 SGHAT, CDR2 FQNNGV. The CDR3 length is 13 residues. V shed 5 bases and J shed 1 base, with 8 bases lying between them. As DNA, the CDR3 is TGTGCCAGCAGCCCGCAGGGGAACACTGAAGCTTTCTTT. Translating it yields CASSPQGNTEAFF.

This clonotype was seen a handful of times. V gene TRBV7-2 combines with J gene TRBJ1-6, with TRBD1 matching over 8 bases. This CDR3 contains 16 residues. The germline CDR1 and CDR2 sequences are SGHTA and FQGNSA. V dropped 2 bases and J dropped 5; count of bases not matched to a gene: 5. In DNA form, the CDR3 reads TGTGCCAGCAGCTTATTTAGACAGGGGAATAATTCACCCCTCCACTTT. Protein product: CASSLFRQGNNSPLHF.

The rearrangement joins TRBV6-5 to TRBJ1-2, with TRBD1 matching over 7 bases. The CDR3 is 14 amino acids. The V gene's germline CDR1 is MNHEY and CDR2 SVGAGI. J lost 8 bases, V lost 2 bases, and 8 bases had no gene match. CDR3 coding DNA: TGTGCCAGCAGTTACCGCATAAGGGACAGCGGCTACACCTTC. The encoded protein is CASSYRIRDSGYTF.

This clonotype showed up just a few times. The rearrangement uses TRBV7-8 and TRBJ2-1; D is perhaps TRBD2 (5 bases). Germline lookup yields CDR1 SGHVS and CDR2 FQNEAQ. Trimming took 2 bases from V and 14 from J, leaving 13 bases between them. The CDR3 is 12 amino acids. The CDR3 spells CASSLQAGEKFF. The CDR3 DNA sequence: TGTGCCAGCAGCTTACAGGCGGGCGAGAAGTTCTTC.

This rearrangement joins TRBV24-1 to TRBJ2-5, with D perhaps TRBD1 or TRBD2 (5 bases each). V shed 9 bases and J shed 1 base, with 23 bases lying between them. The germline CDR1 and CDR2 sequences are KGHDR and SFDVKD. The CDR3 runs to 17 residues. The CDR3: CATSGTASPNFQETQYF. The CDR3, as DNA: TGTGCCACCTCCGGGACGGCCAGCCCTAACTTCCAAGAGACCCAGTACTTC.

This chain links TRBV28 with TRBJ2-3, with D possibly matching TRBD2 (6 bases). CDR1 is MDHEN and CDR2 is SYDVKM in the germline V gene. The germline V and J ends were trimmed by 2 bases and 4 bases, with 16 bases remaining between them. CDR3 size: 16 residues. CDR3 residues: CASSLRELAGPDTQYF. The CDR3 DNA reads TGTGCCAGCAGTTTACGAGAACTAGCAGGGCCAGATACGCAGTATTTT.

The V and J genes are TRBV7-3 and TRBJ2-3; 8 bases are shared with TRBD2. Looked up from germline, CDR1 is SGHTA and CDR2 is FQGTGA. The CDR3 consists of 15 residues. Trimming took 4 bases from V and 4 from J; bases not matched to a gene: 7. This CDR3 reads CASSSGTSGADTQYF. The CDR3, as DNA: TGTGCCAGCAGCTCCGGGACTAGTGGGGCAGATACGCAGTATTTT.

The chain is built from TRBV20-1 and TRBJ2-3; 9 nucleotides line up with TRBD2. The junction had 7 bases not matched to a gene; V was cut back by 1 base and J by 5 bases. Germline values: CDR1 DFQATT, CDR2 SNEGSKA (reference sequence). The CDR3 covers 15 residues. The CDR3 coding sequence is TGCAGTGCTAGAGGGGCGGGAGGGCCAGAAGATACGCAGTATTTT. As protein: CSARGAGGPEDTQYF.

V gene TRBV5-1 combines with J gene TRBJ1-5, with 7 nucleotides matching TRBD1. The V gene's germline CDR1 is SGHRS and CDR2 YFSETQ. This CDR3 has 14 residues. The V gene end was trimmed by 0 bases and the J gene end by 7 bases; junction bases not matched to a gene: 4. Here the CDR3 reads CASSLGDRSQPQHF. The CDR3 DNA reads as TGCGCCAGCAGCTTGGGGGACAGAAGCCAGCCCCAGCATTTT.

The chain couples TRBV10-3 to TRBJ2-5; the D gene could be TRBD1 or TRBD2 (5 bases each). Germline lookup yields CDR1 ENHRY and CDR2 SYGVKD. The CDR3 consists of 13 residues. Trimming stripped 1 base from V and 5 bases from J, with 8 bases between. CDR3 protein: CAISEFEGETQYF. CDR3 bases: TGTGCCATCAGTGAGTTTGAGGGGGAGACCCAGTACTTC.

In this sample, this clonotype turned up once. The CDR3 sequence is CASSGGDRGRDETQYF. The CDR3, as DNA: TGTGCCAGCAGTGGTGGGGACAGGGGGAGAGATGAGACCCAGTACTTC. The genes are TRBV2 and TRBJ2-5; 11 bases fit TRBD1. The V and J ends lost 4 bases and 5 bases, in that order; junction bases with no gene match: 9. CDR1 is SNHLY and CDR2 is FYNNEI in the germline V gene. This CDR3 has 16 amino acids.

The V and J genes are TRBV6-2 or TRBV6-3 and TRBJ2-3, with 11 bases fitting TRBD2. Germline V gene lookup returns CDR1 MNHEY and CDR2 SVGEGT. The ends lost 0 bases at V and 15 bases at J; junction bases unmatched: 5. This CDR3 has 13 residues. The CDR3 DNA follows: TGTGCCAGCAGTTACTCGTTGACTAGCGGGAAATATTTT. Translation gives CASSYSLTSGKYF.

DNA for the CDR3: TGTGCCAGCAGCGCCCTCGATGGGACAGGGGGTGAGCAGTTCTTC. Translating gives CASSALDGTGGEQFF. The chain couples TRBV7-9 to TRBJ2-1, with 11 bases that match TRBD1. V was clipped by 5 bases and J by 9 bases; unmatched bases: 9. The CDR3 is 15 amino acids. Germline V lookup: CDR1 SEHNR, CDR2 FQNEAQ (reference sequence).

The chain is built from TRBV4-1 and TRBJ2-1; D not certain. Trimming removed 6 bases at V and 1 base at J, with 13 bases between. The CDR3 extends over 15 amino acids. Looked up from germline, CDR1 is MGHRA and CDR2 is YSYEKL. The CDR3 DNA reads as TGCGCCAGCAGGCCACCCGGCGGTTCCTACAATGAGCAGTTCTTC. Protein: CASRPPGGSYNEQFF.

The chain carries TRBV27 and TRBJ1-1, with D possibly matching TRBD1 (6 bases). The V gene lost 3 bases and the J gene lost 5 bases, with 13 bases spanning the gap. Germline V gene sequence: CDR1 MNHEY, CDR2 SMNVEV (reference sequence). This CDR3 has 14 residues. The CDR3 loop is CASSFTGILTEAFF. DNA for the CDR3: TGTGCCAGCAGTTTCACAGGGATATTGACTGAAGCTTTCTTT.

This clonotype has more than one count but fewer than ten. The chain joins TRBV7-9 to TRBJ1-6; no reliable D call. V dropped 5 bases and J dropped 6 bases, with 17 bases sitting between them. Germline V CDR1 and CDR2: SEHNR, FQNEAQ (reference sequence). This CDR3 is 16 amino acids long. As DNA, the CDR3 is TGTGCCAGCAGCCCGGCGGAACTGAACTTTAATTCACCCCTCCACTTT. Protein: CASSPAELNFNSPLHF.

The J gene is TRBJ2-5, the V gene TRBV27; 13 bases match TRBD2. With 5 bases clipped from V and 4 bases from J, the junction kept 7 bases outside the gene matches. The germline gives CDR1 MNHEY, CDR2 SMNVEV (reference sequence). This CDR3 is 16 amino acids long. The CDR3: CASSGTSGDRGETQYF. In DNA form, the CDR3 reads TGTGCCAGCAGTGGGACTAGCGGGGACAGGGGAGAGACCCAGTACTTC.

V gene TRBV28 combines with J gene TRBJ2-3, with 9 bases identical to TRBD2. The CDR3 contains 16 residues. Germline V gene sequence: CDR1 MDHEN, CDR2 SYDVKM. The junction had 8 bases not matched to a gene; V was cut back by 6 bases and J by 1 base. The CDR3, as DNA: TGTGCCAGCAGAACCGATAGGACTAGCGGCACAGATACGCAGTATTTT. Amino acids: CASRTDRTSGTDTQYF.